The 30 T cell receptor beta chains given below trace back to one sample, sequenced in a study of T cell repertoires in cytomegalovirus infection (dated by TCRdb to about 2019). The sample was run on an Illumina HiSeq 1500. TCRdb applied fastp at Q25 and MiXCR to the public reads, then kept only in-frame beta chains. Rows are unified per CDR3 protein, each entry keeping the most common DNA and genes. A total of some 920,000 distinct CDR3 sequences appear in this sample, roughly 31% of them only once. Over 12% of the sample is held by the ten biggest clonotypes. Their antigens remain unidentified. The sample's treatment or condition label, decoded: in vitro stimulation with specific CMV peptide epitopes to enrich CMV-specific T cells. Material: cultured CD8+ T cells from PBMCs, obtained from culture after CMV antigen stimulation. All receptors derive from a human donor in good health (CMV status not recorded). Some clones in this sample may be carry-over from other donors' samples.

This chain joins TRBV19 and TRBJ2-7; unclear D gene. V was shortened by 5 bases and J by 2 bases, with 13 bases between the two germline ends. The CDR3 length is 14 residues. CDR1 is LNHDA, CDR2 SQIVND, per germline (reference sequence). The CDR3 loop is CASSWASDTYEQYF. CDR3 DNA: TGTGCCAGTAGTTGGGCGTCGGATACCTACGAGCAGTACTTC.

This clonotype was counted a few times. This chain joins TRBV12-3 or TRBV12-4 and TRBJ1-1, with D unclear. The CDR3 length is 12 residues. V was clipped by 7 bases and J by 2 bases, with 8 bases between them. CDR3 DNA: TGTGCCAGCACGTCCAGTAACACTGAAGCTTTCTTT. Its protein product is CASTSSNTEAFF.

At least ten counts were recorded for this clonotype. This chain links TRBV11-3 with TRBJ1-1, with 9 bases identical to TRBD1. Trimming removed 6 bases from V and 3 bases from J; junction bases left unmatched: 8. Germline V gene data show CDR1 as SGHNT and CDR2 as YENEEA. This CDR3 spans 15 amino acids. The CDR3 sequence: CASSSAGQGYTEAFF. The CDR3 region has the DNA TGTGCCAGCAGTTCAGCGGGACAGGGCTACACTGAAGCTTTCTTT.

This clonotype appeared once. A much larger clone differs by one base, so this may be a read error. The chain employs TRBV6-2 or TRBV6-3 and TRBJ2-1; D may be TRBD2 (5 bases). The CDR3 consists of 13 residues. Germline V gene lookup returns CDR1 MNHEY and CDR2 SVGEGT. In DNA form, the CDR3 reads TGTGCCAGTGGACTGTTGTCCTACAATGAGCAGTCCTTC. Its translation: CASGLLSYNEQSF.

This clonotype turned up a few times. The chain employs TRBV7-9 and TRBJ1-1, with D hard to call. Germline lookup yields CDR1 SEHNR and CDR2 FQNEAQ (reference sequence). The germline V and J ends were trimmed by 4 bases and 8 bases, with 8 bases remaining between them. The CDR3 has 11 amino acids. This chain's CDR3 is CASSSPGEAFF. DNA of the CDR3: TGTGCCAGCAGCTCCCCGGGAGAAGCTTTCTTT. Variable domain in full (rest from reference TRBV7-9 and TRBJ1-1): DTGVSQNPRHKITKRGQNVTFRCDPISEHNRLYWYRQTLGQGPEFLTYFQNEAQLEKSRLLSDRFSAERPKGSFSTLEIQRTEQGDSAMYLCASSSPGEAFFGQGTRLTVV.

V is TRBV4-1 and J is TRBJ2-1; D may be TRBD1 (6 bases). V was cut by 0 bases and J by 0 bases, with 12 bases left in between. The CDR3 contains 17 residues. Germline CDR1 is MGHRA and CDR2 is YSYEKL. For the CDR3, the DNA is TGCGCCAGCAGCCAAGATAGTACAGGGTTCTCCTACAATGAGCAGTTCTTC. It specifies CASSQDSTGFSYNEQFF.

The sample holds many counts of this clonotype. This chain uses TRBV7-6 with TRBJ2-7; 10 bases agree with TRBD2. From germline, CDR1 is SGHVS and CDR2 FNYEAQ. Losses at the gene ends were 2 bases for V and 1 base for J; bases not matched to a gene: 2. This CDR3 is 15 amino acids long. This CDR3 reads CASSLLAGESYEQYF. The CDR3 DNA reads TGTGCCAGCAGCTTACTAGCGGGGGAGTCCTACGAGCAGTACTTC.

There are many counts of this clonotype. The chain recombines TRBV7-9 with TRBJ2-1; 9 nucleotides align to TRBD1. Losses at the gene ends were 5 bases for V and 8 bases for J; bases not matched to a gene: 13. The CDR3 spans 16 residues. Germline V gene lookup returns CDR1 SEHNR and CDR2 FQNEAQ (reference sequence). Here the CDR3 reads CASSPWRGQGSDEQFF. The CDR3 nucleotides are TGTGCCAGCAGCCCATGGCGGGGACAGGGTAGCGATGAGCAGTTCTTC.

The V and J genes are TRBV27 and TRBJ2-5, with D uncertain. Trimming cost V 0 bases and J 5 bases, with 16 bases left between them. Germline CDR1 reads MNHEY; CDR2 reads SMNVEV (reference sequence). CDR3 length: 16 residues. This chain's CDR3 is CASSLSIGRSRETQYF. CDR3 DNA: TGTGCCAGCAGTTTATCGATAGGACGCAGCCGGGAGACCCAGTACTTC.

The CDR3 DNA is TGTGCCAGCGTAATGACCTTGAACACTGAAGCTTTCTTT. Residues: CASVMTLNTEAFF. The J gene is TRBJ1-1, the V gene TRBV6-1; D gene ambiguous. CDR1 MNHNS and CDR2 SASEGT come from the germline V gene. The V end lost 8 bases, the J end lost 0 bases, and 10 bases lay between the germline ends. This CDR3 spans 13 amino acids.

This clonotype was counted at least ten times. The chain employs TRBV7-2 and TRBJ2-3; weak D call: TRBD1 (6 bases). V was cut by 5 bases and J by 3 bases, with 15 bases left in between. The CDR3 sequence is 15 residues long. The germline gives CDR1 SGHTA, CDR2 FQGNSA. The DNA for the CDR3 is TGTGCCAGCAGCCCAGGGGTAGGAAGTACAGATACGCAGTATTTT. Its translation: CASSPGVGSTDTQYF.

The V gene is TRBV18, the J gene TRBJ2-2, with no clear D. From germline, CDR1 is KGHSH and CDR2 LQKENI. V was pared by 6 bases and J by 0 bases, with 17 bases between. CDR3 length: 17 residues. The CDR3 DNA sequence: TGTGCCAGCTCCCTCTACCCGAGGCAGACGAACACCGGGGAGCTGTTTTTT. Translation: CASSLYPRQTNTGELFF.

The rearrangement uses TRBV10-3 and TRBJ1-1, with D possibly matching TRBD1 (5 bases). The V end was cut by 5 bases, the J end by 1 base, with 14 bases between. CDR1 is ENHRY, CDR2 SYGVKD, per germline. The CDR3 consists of 15 residues. For the CDR3, the DNA is TGTGCCATCAGTCGTTCGGGGGGAAGGAACACTGAAGCTTTCTTT. It codes for CAISRSGGRNTEAFF.

The V gene is TRBV7-4, the J gene TRBJ2-7, with 7 bases matching TRBD1. This CDR3 has 15 residues. CDR1 is SGHVT, CDR2 SQSDAQ, per germline. J gave up 3 bases and V 5 bases, and 10 bases lay outside the gene matches. This CDR3 is CASSRQTGPNYEQYF. As DNA, the CDR3 is TGTGCCAGCAGCCGTCAGACAGGGCCGAACTACGAGCAGTACTTC. Based on the CDR3 plus reference TRBV7-4 and TRBJ2-7, the full variable domain is GAGVSQSPRYKVAKRGRDVALRCDSISGHVTLYWYRQTLGQGSEVLTYSQSDAQRDKSGRPSGRFSAERPERSVSTLKIQRTEQGDSAVYLCASSRQTGPNYEQYFGPGTRLTVT.

This clonotype was detected a few times. V gene TRBV4-3 combines with J gene TRBJ2-1, with TRBD2 as a possible D gene (6 bases). The CDR3 covers 15 residues. Germline-derived CDR1 and CDR2 are LGHNA and YSLEER. The V gene lost 0 bases and the J gene lost 4 bases, with 10 bases spanning the gap. The CDR3 loop is CASSQDSGGYNEQFF. The DNA for the CDR3 is TGCGCCAGCAGCCAAGATAGCGGCGGTTACAATGAGCAGTTCTTC.

This clonotype was counted many times. As DNA, the CDR3 is TGTGCCAGCGACCCCGCGCGAAGCTCCTACGAGCAGTACTTC. This encodes CASDPARSSYEQYF. This chain joins TRBV6-1 and TRBJ2-7; no clear D. Trimming left V 8 bases short and J 0 bases short, with 14 bases between. CDR3 length: 14 amino acids. Germline V CDR1 and CDR2: MNHNS, SASEGT.

The chain couples TRBV27 to TRBJ1-2; D may be TRBD1 (5 bases). CDR1 is MNHEY and CDR2 is SMNVEV in the germline V gene (reference sequence). Trimming stripped 6 bases from V and 0 bases from J, with 14 bases between. The CDR3 has 15 residues. In DNA form, the CDR3 reads TGTGCCAGCAGCGACAGTTTATCCCCTAACTATGGCTACACCTTC. Translating gives CASSDSLSPNYGYTF.

This clonotype was observed a single time. This sequence joins TRBV18 and TRBJ1-5; D unresolved. Germline CDR1 KGHSH, CDR2 LQKENI. The CDR3 runs to 15 residues. V dropped 3 bases and J dropped 5 bases, with 14 bases sitting between them. CDR3: CASSPQRARDQPQHF. The DNA for the CDR3 is TGTGCCAGCTCACCCCAGAGGGCCAGAGATCAGCCCCAGCATTTT. Using reference TRBV18 and TRBJ1-5 for the parts outside the CDR3, the full variable domain is NAGVMQNPRHLVRRRGQEARLRCSPMKGHSHVYWYRQLPEEGLKFMVYLQKENIIDESGMPKERFSAEFPKEGPSILRIQQVVRGDSAAYFCASSPQRARDQPQHFGDGTRLSIL.

This clonotype was picked up a small number of times. This chain links TRBV4-1 with TRBJ2-3, with 11 positions matching TRBD2. The V gene's germline CDR1 is MGHRA and CDR2 YSYEKL. The junction had 8 bases not matched to a gene; V was cut back by 4 bases and J by 2 bases. The CDR3 consists of 17 residues. CDR3 residues: CASSLRLAGRDTDTQYF. The DNA for the CDR3 is TGCGCCAGCAGCCTCCGACTAGCGGGGCGCGACACAGATACGCAGTATTTT.

This clonotype appeared a few times. The rearrangement uses TRBV7-6 and TRBJ2-5, with D perhaps TRBD1 or TRBD2 (5 bases each). Germline V gene sequence: CDR1 SGHVS, CDR2 FNYEAQ. CDR3 length equals 15 residues. V was pared by 2 bases and J by 1 base, with 11 bases between. The CDR3 region has the DNA TGTGCCAGCAGCTTAAACGGGGCCCGCCAAGAGACCCAGTACTTC. Residues: CASSLNGARQETQYF.

The chain has TRBV6-1 and TRBJ2-3; TRBD1 or TRBD2 may be the D gene (5 bases each). Trimming shortened V by 2 bases and J by 0 bases, and 12 bases separated the two germline ends. Germline V CDR1 and CDR2: MNHNS, SASEGT. The CDR3 contains 16 residues. For the CDR3, the DNA is TGTGCCAGCAGTGAAAGTCCGGGACCTAGCACAGATACGCAGTATTTT. Amino acid sequence: CASSESPGPSTDTQYF.

CDR3 loop: CASSEFEGLANTEAFF. In nucleotides, the CDR3 is TGTGCCAGCAGTGAATTCGAGGGCCTGGCGAACACTGAAGCTTTCTTT. The chain recombines TRBV2 with TRBJ1-1; D is ambiguous. Trimming took 2 bases from V and 1 from J, leaving 14 bases between them. The CDR3 contains 16 residues. CDR1 is SNHLY and CDR2 is FYNNEI in the germline V gene.

The chain links TRBV13 to TRBJ2-7, with 9 bases identical to TRBD1. Germline V lookup: CDR1 PRHDT, CDR2 FYEKMQ (reference sequence). This CDR3 comprises 14 residues. V lost 5 bases to trimming and J lost 3 bases; unmatched junction nucleotides: 5. The CDR3 is CASSNRDRDYEQYF. The DNA for the CDR3 is TGTGCCAGCAGCAACCGGGACAGGGACTACGAGCAGTACTTC.

This clonotype was recorded at least ten times. V gene TRBV7-9 combines with J gene TRBJ2-5, with D possibly TRBD2 on 5 matching bases. Trimming pared 3 bases from V and 3 bases from J, leaving 17 bases between. CDR3 size: 16 residues. Per germline, CDR1 SEHNR and CDR2 FQNEAQ (reference sequence). The CDR3 loop is CASSLAPIQEEETQYF. CDR3 in DNA: TGTGCCAGCAGCTTGGCCCCTATCCAGGAGGAAGAGACCCAGTACTTC.

This clonotype was picked up many times. This rearrangement joins TRBV4-2 to TRBJ2-3; 10 positions match TRBD2. The CDR3 consists of 16 residues. CDR1 is LGHNA and CDR2 is YNFKEQ in the germline V gene. Trimming cost V 0 bases and J 1 base; bases outside gene matches: 1. CDR3 in DNA: TGTGCCAGCAGCCAAGATCTAGCGGGGGGCACAGATACGCAGTATTTT. This sequence encodes CASSQDLAGGTDTQYF.

In this sample, this clonotype turned up many times. The chain joins TRBV7-6 to TRBJ1-1; the D gene is possibly TRBD1 (5 bases). The germline gives CDR1 SGHVS, CDR2 FNYEAQ. This CDR3 is 14 amino acids long. V was shortened by 0 bases and J by 4 bases, with 9 bases between the two germline ends. The CDR3 DNA follows: TGTGCCAGCAGCTTAGCAGGGGAAACCACTGAAGCTTTCTTT. Its protein product is CASSLAGETTEAFF.

This clonotype was found many times. The V gene is TRBV7-6, the J gene TRBJ1-1; tentative D call: TRBD1 (6 bases). CDR1 and CDR2 (germline): SGHVS, FNYEAQ. The V end lost 5 bases, the J end lost 1 base, and 17 bases lay between the germline ends. This CDR3 contains 16 residues. The CDR3 spells CASSQFSGGANTEAFF. The DNA for the CDR3 is TGTGCCAGCAGCCAATTTAGTGGGGGGGCGAACACTGAAGCTTTCTTT.

The chain has TRBV19 and TRBJ2-3; 10 bases map to TRBD2. Germline V gene sequence: CDR1 LNHDA, CDR2 SQIVND (reference sequence). With V trimmed by 3 bases and J by 4 bases, 1 base remained unmatched. CDR3 length equals 14 residues. CDR3 region: CASSIGLAADTQYF. As DNA, the CDR3 is TGTGCCAGTAGTATCGGACTAGCGGCAGATACGCAGTATTTT.

The V gene is TRBV25-1, the J gene TRBJ2-3; 9 nucleotides line up with TRBD2. The trim removed 1 base at V and 2 bases at J, leaving 7 bases unmatched. This CDR3 spans 17 amino acids. Germline V gene data show CDR1 as MGHDK and CDR2 as SYGVNS. The CDR3, as DNA: TGTGCCAGCAGTGAATGGGTAGCGGGGGAGGACACAGATACGCAGTATTTT. Its translation is CASSEWVAGEDTDTQYF.

This clonotype was found a few times. V usage is TRBV2 and J usage is TRBJ2-3; D may be TRBD1 (5 bases). The CDR3 runs 14 residues. The V gene's germline CDR1 is SNHLY and CDR2 FYNNEI. V was cut by 8 bases and J by 2 bases, with 14 bases left in between. DNA for the CDR3: TGTGCCAGCCTTACAGGTCTTATCACAGATACGCAGTATTTT. Translating gives CASLTGLITDTQYF. The variable domain in full, completed from reference TRBV2 and TRBJ2-3, reads EPEVTQTPSHQVTQMGQEVILRCVPISNHLYFYWYRQILGQKVEFLVSFYNNEISEKSEIFDDQFSVERPDGSNFTLKIRSTKLEDSAMYFCASLTGLITDTQYFGPGTRLTVL.